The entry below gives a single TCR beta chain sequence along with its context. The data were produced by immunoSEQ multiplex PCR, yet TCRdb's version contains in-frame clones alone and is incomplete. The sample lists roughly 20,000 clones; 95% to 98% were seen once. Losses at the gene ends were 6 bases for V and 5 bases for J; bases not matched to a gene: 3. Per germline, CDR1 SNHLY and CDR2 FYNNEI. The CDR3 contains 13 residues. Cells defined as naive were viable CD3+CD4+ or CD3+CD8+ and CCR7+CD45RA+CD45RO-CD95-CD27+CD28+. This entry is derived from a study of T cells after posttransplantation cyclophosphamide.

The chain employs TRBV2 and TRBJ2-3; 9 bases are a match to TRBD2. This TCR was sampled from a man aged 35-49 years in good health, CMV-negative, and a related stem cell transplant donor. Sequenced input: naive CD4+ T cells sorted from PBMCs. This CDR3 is CASRREGGDTQYF. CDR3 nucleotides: TGTGCCAGCAGGCGGGAGGGGGGAGATACGCAGTATTTT.